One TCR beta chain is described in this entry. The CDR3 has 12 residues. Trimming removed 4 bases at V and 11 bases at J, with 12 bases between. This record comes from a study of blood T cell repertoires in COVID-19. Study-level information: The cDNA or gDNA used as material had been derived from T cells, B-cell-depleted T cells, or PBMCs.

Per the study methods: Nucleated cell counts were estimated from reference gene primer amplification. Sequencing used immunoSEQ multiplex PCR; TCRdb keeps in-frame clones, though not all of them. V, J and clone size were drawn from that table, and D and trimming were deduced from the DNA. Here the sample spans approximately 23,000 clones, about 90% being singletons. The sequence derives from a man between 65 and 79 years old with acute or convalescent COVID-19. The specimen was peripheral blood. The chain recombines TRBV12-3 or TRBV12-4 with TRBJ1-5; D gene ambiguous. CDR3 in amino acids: CASSSEIGAQHF. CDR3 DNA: TGTGCCAGCAGTTCGGAGATCGGGGCCCAGCATTTT.